Below are 23 T cell receptor beta chains sequenced from a single sample in a study of T cell responses to AZD1222 COVID-19 vaccine. The protocol was immunoSEQ multiplex PCR, while the TCRdb copy is restricted to in-frame clones and leaves out a portion. The profile shows about 89,000 clones, 75% to 90% of them singletons. The starting material was peripheral blood, obtained 28 days after the second AZD1222 dose. The receptors were gathered from an adult who received the AZD1222 COVID-19 vaccine.

The V call is TRBV7-9, the J call TRBJ1-4; 7 bases line up with TRBD1. V was pared by 6 bases and J by 8 bases, with 12 bases of the junction left unmatched. The CDR3 totals 15 residues. In germline, CDR1 is SEHNR, CDR2 FQNEAQ (reference sequence). CDR3 DNA sequence: TGTGCCAGCAGTCTAGGACAGGTCTCTCGGGAAAAACTGTTTTTT. This encodes CASSLGQVSREKLFF.

The V and J genes are TRBV28 and TRBJ1-1; D is ambiguous. Trimming shortened V by 3 bases and J by 11 bases, and 10 bases separated the two germline ends. Germline CDR1 and CDR2: MDHEN and SYDVKM. The CDR3 contains 11 residues. The CDR3 region has the DNA TGTGCCAGCAGTTTTCCGCTTGGGGCTTTCTTT. It specifies CASSFPLGAFF.

The chain combines TRBV6-1 with TRBJ1-5; D may be TRBD1 (5 bases). Trimming took 3 bases from V and 5 from J, leaving 11 bases between them. The CDR3 length is 14 residues. Germline V CDR1 and CDR2: MNHNS, SASEGT. CDR3 nucleotide sequence: TGTGCCAGCAGTGATGGAGGGGCTTATCAGCCCCAGCATTTT. Protein: CASSDGGAYQPQHF.

This clone has just one count. The rearrangement joins TRBV11-3 to TRBJ2-1; 10 positions agree with TRBD2. Germline CDR1 reads SGHNT; CDR2 reads YENEEA. V lost 2 bases to trimming and J lost 5 bases; unmatched junction nucleotides: 9. The CDR3 has 17 amino acids. The CDR3 region has the DNA TGTGCCAGCAGCTTACAAAGCTATAGCGGGGGGAACAATGAGCAGTTCTTC. Its protein is CASSLQSYSGGNNEQFF.

The chain has TRBV28 and TRBJ1-2, with D maybe TRBD1 (6 bases). Germline V lookup: CDR1 MDHEN, CDR2 SYDVKM. V gave up 5 bases and J gave up 7 bases, with 17 bases separating them. CDR3 size: 14 residues. CDR3 bases: TGTGCCAGCAGTCAAAGGGGGACCTTGAGTGGCTACACCTTC. Protein sequence: CASSQRGTLSGYTF.

This clone was picked up a small number of times. The chain recombines TRBV4-1 with TRBJ1-5, with no clear D. In germline, CDR1 is MGHRA, CDR2 YSYEKL. This CDR3 region has 13 residues. V lost 1 base and J 5 bases, leaving 6 bases between the germline ends. The CDR3 spells CASSQAGDQPQHF. DNA for the CDR3: TGCGCCAGCAGCCAAGCTGGGGATCAGCCCCAGCATTTT.

This chain joins TRBV9 and TRBJ1-2, with D tentatively TRBD1 (6 bases). V lost 1 base, J lost 4 bases, and 8 bases lay in between. CDR1 is SGDLS and CDR2 is YYNGEE in the germline V gene. CDR3 length: 13 amino acids. CDR3 in amino acids: CASSVPGAYGYTF. Written as DNA, the CDR3 is TGTGCCAGCAGCGTACCAGGGGCCTATGGCTACACCTTC. Drawing the rest from reference TRBV9 and TRBJ1-2, the complete variable domain is DSGVTQTPKHLITATGQRVTLRCSPRSGDLSVYWYQQSLDQGLQFLIQYYNGEERAKGNILERFSAQQFPDLHSELNLSSLELGDSALYFCASSVPGAYGYTFGSGTRLTVV.

The chain links TRBV6-5 to TRBJ1-1, with TRBD1 matching over 8 bases. Trimming removed 10 bases from V and 5 bases from J; junction bases left unmatched: 6. The CDR3 spans 12 residues. CDR1 is MNHEY, CDR2 SVGAGI, per germline. CDR3 in amino acids: CATQGARTEAFF. CDR3 DNA sequence: TGTGCCACTCAGGGGGCGAGGACTGAAGCTTTCTTT.

J is TRBJ1-2 and V is TRBV10-3; a weak D match, TRBD1 (5 bases). The CDR3 spans 16 residues. Trimming stripped 3 bases from V and 5 bases from J, with 19 bases between. Germline CDR1 is ENHRY and CDR2 is SYGVKD. The CDR3 DNA reads TGTGCCATCAGTGACCCCGCCGGGGGGACTGGATATGGCTACACCTTC. This sequence encodes CAISDPAGGTGYGYTF.

This chain joins TRBV23-1 and TRBJ1-3; the D gene is possibly TRBD1 (6 bases). TRBV23-1 is an ORF, and what it does is uncertain. V lost 0 bases and J 3 bases, leaving 15 bases between the germline ends. This CDR3 spans 17 amino acids. The CDR3 DNA sequence: TGCGCCAGCAGTCAATCGGAACAGGGTCAATGTGGAAACACCATATATTTT. Protein product: CASSQSEQGQCGNTIYF.

The chain employs TRBV21-1 and TRBJ1-2; the table names TRBD1, a call not compared with the DNA. TRBV21-1 is termed a pseudogene. The CDR3 covers 20 residues. CDR3 protein: CASSKALYRDGLPANYGYTF. The DNA of the CDR3 is TGTGCCAGCAGCAAAGCGCTTTACAGGGACGGTTTACCAGCTAACTATGGCTACACCTTC.

V usage is TRBV25-1 and J usage is TRBJ1-6; maybe TRBD1 (6 bases). Germline lookup yields CDR1 MGHDK and CDR2 SYGVNS. Between the trimmed V and J ends, which lost 3 bases and 6 bases, there was a span of 12 bases. The CDR3 sequence is 15 residues long. CDR3 residues: CASSEGRGFNSPLHF. CDR3 coding DNA: TGTGCCAGCAGTGAGGGCAGGGGTTTTAATTCACCCCTCCACTTT.

This chain joins TRBV12-5 and TRBJ1-2; D is ambiguous. V was shortened by 5 bases and J by 2 bases, with 9 bases between the two germline ends. Germline loops: CDR1 LGHNT, CDR2 FRNRAP. The CDR3 has 13 residues. The DNA of the CDR3 is TGTGCTAGTGGTATTCGACAAAACTATGGCTACACCTTC. This sequence encodes CASGIRQNYGYTF.

This clone was observed a handful of times. This chain connects TRBV20-1 to TRBJ2-1, with no clear D. Trimming removed 6 bases from V and 7 bases from J, with 10 bases in between. This CDR3 spans 11 amino acids. The germline CDR1 and CDR2 sequences are DFQATT and SNEGSKA (reference sequence). Written as DNA, the CDR3 is TGCAGTGCCATCAGAGTGAATGAGCAGTTCTTC. Residues: CSAIRVNEQFF.

J is TRBJ2-7 and V is TRBV3-1 (or the pseudogene TRBV3-2); TRBD2 matches at 7 bases. J lost 4 bases, V lost 5 bases, and 11 bases had no gene match. The germline CDR1 and CDR2 sequences are LGHDT and YNNKEL (reference sequence). The CDR3 has 15 residues. CDR3 coding DNA: TGTGCCAGCAGCTTAAGCGGGGTAAGCGGTTACGAGCAGTACTTC. Residues: CASSLSGVSGYEQYF.

The chain employs TRBV4-1 and TRBJ2-3; no clear D gene. V was clipped by 2 bases and J by 2 bases, with 14 bases between them. There are 16 residues in the CDR3. CDR1 MGHRA and CDR2 YSYEKL come from the germline V gene. CDR3 loop: CASSQHWSQATDTQYF. CDR3 bases: TGCGCCAGCAGCCAACATTGGTCCCAGGCCACAGATACGCAGTATTTT.

Here the CDR3 reads CASSFNPVGVAGNTIYF. CDR3 in DNA: TGCGCCAGCAGCTTTAATCCAGTCGGGGTCGCGGGAAACACCATATATTTT. The V gene is TRBV5-1, the J gene TRBJ1-3; D remains ambiguous. This CDR3 comprises 17 residues. V was clipped by 2 bases and J by 4 bases, with 19 bases between them. Germline loops: CDR1 SGHRS, CDR2 YFSETQ. The full variable domain, rest sourced from reference TRBV5-1 and TRBJ1-3, is KAGVTQTPRYLIKTRGQQVTLSCSPISGHRSVSWYQQTPGQGLQFLFEYFSETQRNKGNFPGRFSGRQFSNSRSEMNVSTLELGDSALYLCASSFNPVGVAGNTIYFGEGSWLTVV.

The V gene is TRBV9, the J gene TRBJ2-4, with 9 nucleotides matching TRBD1. Germline V gene sequence: CDR1 SGDLS, CDR2 YYNGEE. Trimming took 2 bases from V and 8 from J; bases not matched to a gene: 5. The CDR3 has 14 amino acids. CDR3 loop: CASSVQDRGDIQYF. The CDR3 region has the DNA TGTGCCAGCAGCGTCCAGGACAGGGGTGACATTCAGTACTTC.

The table lists this clone with a count of one. The CDR3 coding sequence is TGTGCCAGCAGCTTAAAAGGGCGGGGGACTGAAGCTTTCTTT. It yields the protein CASSLKGRGTEAFF. The chain combines TRBV5-4 with TRBJ1-1, with D maybe TRBD1 (5 bases). Germline CDR1 reads SGHNT; CDR2 reads YYREEE (reference sequence). The CDR3 is 14 amino acids. The V gene lost 2 bases and the J gene lost 5 bases, with 13 bases spanning the gap.

V usage is TRBV29-1 and J usage is TRBJ1-2; D might be TRBD1 (5 bases). Germline loops: CDR1 SQVTM, CDR2 ANQGSEA. This CDR3 is 15 amino acids long. Trimming stripped 7 bases from V and 4 bases from J, with 22 bases between. The DNA of the CDR3 is TGCAGCGACGGGATTCATGGGGACCCCTTCTATGGCTACACCTTC. It translates to CSDGIHGDPFYGYTF.

Turning to this clone: Other DNA sequences within the sample encode an identical CDR3. The gene calls are TRBV5-1 and TRBJ1-1; TRBD1 matches at 8 bases. Germline V gives CDR1 SGHRS, CDR2 YFSETQ. CDR3 size: 14 residues. Trimming took 3 bases from V and 5 from J; bases not matched to a gene: 6. CDR3 protein: CASSSQGGNTEAFF. In DNA, the CDR3 is TGCGCCAGCAGCTCACAGGGGGGGAATACTGAAGCTTTCTTT.

The chain combines TRBV7-2 with TRBJ1-1; D gene ambiguous. V dropped 3 bases and J dropped 2 bases, with 13 bases sitting between them. Germline V gives CDR1 SGHTA, CDR2 FQGNSA. The CDR3 contains 15 residues. CDR3 protein: CASSFLGSRNTEAFF. CDR3 coding DNA: TGTGCCAGCAGCTTCCTAGGGTCCCGAAACACTGAAGCTTTCTTT.

The gene calls are TRBV7-3 and TRBJ2-3, with a possible D match to TRBD2 (6 bases). The V and J ends lost 5 bases and 1 base respectively, with 13 bases between them. The length of the CDR3 is 15 residues. CDR1 is SGHTA, CDR2 FQGTGA, per germline. The DNA for the CDR3 is TGTGCCAGCAGCCCCGTGGGGGGAGGCACAGATACGCAGTATTTT. As protein: CASSPVGGGTDTQYF.